A selection of T cell receptor beta chains follows, all from one sample in a study of CD8+CD57+ T cells in acquired aplastic anemia. In TCRdb, the reads were re-called with MiXCR into one record per CDR3 protein. Of 400,000 to 600,000 distinct CDR3 sequences listed, more than 25% were seen once; the top ten hold roughly 0.8%. The sequenced sample consisted of sorted CD4+, CD8+, or CD8+CD57+ T cells (not recorded which) from PBMCs. These TCRs come from a human donor with aplastic anemia. The CDR3 runs from the conserved cysteine through the conserved F or W. A D gene is named only where the DNA matches it firmly. Size tells how often a clone was seen (once, few, many) or the class of an expanded clone, and some rows leave it out.

clone size: once
D gene: -
J gene: TRBJ2-3
V gene: TRBV20-1
CDR3 DNA: TGCAGTGCTAACCCGCACCGGCCAGGGGACGTTGACGGTACGCAGTATTTT
CDR3 protein: CSANPHRPGDVDGTQYF

clone size: many
D gene: -
J gene: TRBJ2-7
V gene: TRBV7-2
CDR3 DNA: TGTGCCAGCAGTCCCGTTGACAGGTCGCAGTACTTC
CDR3 protein: CASSPVDRSQYF

clone size: -
D gene: -
J gene: TRBJ2-2
V gene: TRBV3-1
CDR3 DNA: TGTGCCAGCAGAAGGGACCATCTAACCCTCCCCGGGGAGCTGTTTTTT
CDR3 protein: CASRRDHLTLPGELFF

clone size: many
D gene: -
J gene: TRBJ2-1
V gene: TRBV9
CDR3 DNA: TGTGCCAGCAGCGTAGGTGGGGCTTACAATGAGCAGTTCTTC
CDR3 protein: CASSVGGAYNEQFF

clone size: -
D gene: TRBD1
J gene: TRBJ1-2
V gene: TRBV29-1
CDR3 DNA: TGCAGCGCACGGACAGGGGGCGGCTACACCTTC
CDR3 protein: CSARTGGGYTF

clone size: few
D gene: -
J gene: TRBJ1-1
V gene: TRBV20-1
CDR3 DNA: TGCAGTGTCCCACCGGGAGCTTTCTTT
CDR3 protein: CSVPPGAFF

clone size: -
D gene: -
J gene: TRBJ2-2
V gene: TRBV7-3
CDR3 DNA: TGTGCCAGCAGCCCCCTAGCGAGAGGCACCGGGGAGCTGTTTTTT
CDR3 protein: CASSPLARGTGELFF

clone size: -
D gene: -
J gene: TRBJ2-6
V gene: TRBV7-3
CDR3 DNA: TGTGCCAGCAGCTTAATGCAGTCTGGGGCCAACGTCCTGACTTTC
CDR3 protein: CASSLMQSGANVLTF

clone size: many
D gene: -
J gene: TRBJ1-5
V gene: TRBV24-1
CDR3 DNA: TGTGCCACCAGTGAACCCCAGGGGCTGGGCAATCAGCCCCAGCATTTT
CDR3 protein: CATSEPQGLGNQPQHF

clone size: many
D gene: TRBD1
J gene: TRBJ2-7
V gene: TRBV29-1
CDR3 DNA: TGCAGCGTTGGTAGGGACAGCCTCTACGAGCAGTACTTC
CDR3 protein: CSVGRDSLYEQYF

clone size: few
D gene: TRBD1
J gene: TRBJ1-2
V gene: TRBV11-1
CDR3 DNA: TGTGCCAGCGGCCGGGACAGGGCCCCTCTAGGCTATGGCTACACCTTC
CDR3 protein: CASGRDRAPLGYGYTF

clone size: -
D gene: -
J gene: TRBJ2-7
V gene: TRBV10-1
CDR3 DNA: TGCGCCTATCGCGGACCCGGGATATCCTACGAGCAGTACTTC
CDR3 protein: CAYRGPGISYEQYF

clone size: -
D gene: -
J gene: TRBJ1-4
V gene: TRBV20-1
CDR3 DNA: TGCAGTGCTAGATCGACATGGGGTGAAAAACTGTTTTTT
CDR3 protein: CSARSTWGEKLFF

clone size: -
D gene: -
J gene: TRBJ1-2
V gene: TRBV5-6
CDR3 DNA: TGTGCCAGCAGCTTGGGAGGGGCCTCGACTAACTATGGCTACACCTTC
CDR3 protein: CASSLGGASTNYGYTF

clone size: -
D gene: -
J gene: TRBJ2-7
V gene: TRBV30
CDR3 DNA: TGTGCCTGGAGTCTTAACAGCCTCTACGAGCAGTACTTC
CDR3 protein: CAWSLNSLYEQYF

clone size: -
D gene: TRBD2
J gene: TRBJ2-3
V gene: TRBV11-1
CDR3 DNA: TGTGCCTGGGGAGGGAGAGCGGGAGCAGATACGCAGTATTTT
CDR3 protein: CAWGGRAGADTQYF

clone size: -
D gene: -
J gene: TRBJ2-1
V gene: TRBV15
CDR3 DNA: TGTGCCACCAGCTGGGGGAGCTCCTACAATGAGCAGTTCTTC
CDR3 protein: CATSWGSSYNEQFF

clone size: many
D gene: TRBD2
J gene: TRBJ2-7
V gene: TRBV29-1
CDR3 DNA: TGCAGCGCCGCTAGCGGGACCGAGCAGTACTTC
CDR3 protein: CSAASGTEQYF

clone size: many
D gene: TRBD1
J gene: TRBJ1-1
V gene: TRBV10-3
CDR3 DNA: TGTGCCACCGACAGGGACAGGGACAACACTGAAGCTTTCTTT
CDR3 protein: CATDRDRDNTEAFF

clone size: many
D gene: -
J gene: TRBJ1-1
V gene: TRBV7-9
CDR3 DNA: TGTGCCAGCAGCTTACAGAACATGAACACTGAAGCTTTCTTT
CDR3 protein: CASSLQNMNTEAFF

clone size: -
D gene: -
J gene: TRBJ2-3
V gene: TRBV9
CDR3 DNA: TGTGCCAGCGGCGTAGACGGGAGCACAGATACGCAGTATTTT
CDR3 protein: CASGVDGSTDTQYF

clone size: -
D gene: -
J gene: TRBJ2-1
V gene: TRBV4-3
CDR3 DNA: TGCGCCAGCAGCCAGCAAGGGACACCAGGGTACGAGCAGTTCTTC
CDR3 protein: CASSQQGTPGYEQFF

clone size: few
D gene: TRBD1
J gene: TRBJ1-1
V gene: TRBV5-6
CDR3 DNA: TGTGCCAGCAGACAACTAGGACAGGGGAGCGAGACTGAAGCTTTCTTT
CDR3 protein: CASRQLGQGSETEAFF

clone size: -
D gene: TRBD2
J gene: TRBJ2-3
V gene: TRBV15
CDR3 DNA: TGTGCTACCACTAGCGGGGGGGTGTGGACAGATACGCAGTATTTT
CDR3 protein: CATTSGGVWTDTQYF

clone size: -
D gene: TRBD1
J gene: TRBJ2-5
V gene: TRBV29-1
CDR3 DNA: TGCAGCGTTGATCCGAGGGGACAGGGGGTAACACTAGAGACCCAGTACTTC
CDR3 protein: CSVDPRGQGVTLETQYF

clone size: -
D gene: TRBD2
J gene: TRBJ2-7
V gene: TRBV28
CDR3 DNA: TGTGCCAGCAGTTTCGGCGGGGGGATCTACGAGCAGTACTTC
CDR3 protein: CASSFGGGIYEQYF

clone size: few
D gene: -
J gene: TRBJ1-2
V gene: TRBV10-3
CDR3 DNA: TGTGCCAGCAGTGAAGCCACCGCATCTGTCTATGGCTACACCTTC
CDR3 protein: CASSEATASVYGYTF

clone size: -
D gene: -
J gene: TRBJ1-3
V gene: TRBV30
CDR3 DNA: TGTGCCTGGAGCGGGACCGGGAACACCATATATTTT
CDR3 protein: CAWSGTGNTIYF

clone size: few
D gene: -
J gene: TRBJ2-1
V gene: TRBV11-2
CDR3 DNA: TGTGCCAGCAGCCGAGTTAGCGGCGATACCTACTACAATGAGCAGTTCTTC
CDR3 protein: CASSRVSGDTYYNEQFF

clone size: few
D gene: TRBD1
J gene: TRBJ2-7
V gene: TRBV6-1
CDR3 DNA: TGTGCCAGCAGGGGACAGGGGGCCTACGAGCAGTACTTC
CDR3 protein: CASRGQGAYEQYF

clone size: -
D gene: -
J gene: TRBJ2-7
V gene: TRBV20-1
CDR3 DNA: TGCAGTGCTGGAGGGACAGTAAGGACGGACGAGCAGTACTTC
CDR3 protein: CSAGGTVRTDEQYF

clone size: many
D gene: TRBD1
J gene: TRBJ1-6
V gene: TRBV7-9
CDR3 DNA: TGTGCCAGCAGCCACGGAGGACAGGGGGATTCACCCCTCCACTTT
CDR3 protein: CASSHGGQGDSPLHF

clone size: -
D gene: -
J gene: TRBJ1-1
V gene: TRBV2
CDR3 DNA: TGTGCCAGCACTTCCGAGGGAAACACTGAAGCTTTCTTT
CDR3 protein: CASTSEGNTEAFF

clone size: -
D gene: TRBD1
J gene: TRBJ1-1
V gene: TRBV3-1
CDR3 DNA: TGTGCCAGCAGCCAAACCGGGACAGGGGCTGAAGCTTTCTTT
CDR3 protein: CASSQTGTGAEAFF

clone size: -
D gene: -
J gene: TRBJ2-2
V gene: TRBV7-9
CDR3 DNA: TGTGCCAGCAGTCACCCCTCGGGGAGGACAGCCAACACCGGGGAGCTGTTTTTT
CDR3 protein: CASSHPSGRTANTGELFF

clone size: -
D gene: -
J gene: TRBJ2-7
V gene: TRBV29-1
CDR3 DNA: TGCAGCGTGGGACACAGGCCGGGCTACGAGCAGTACTTC
CDR3 protein: CSVGHRPGYEQYF

clone size: -
D gene: -
J gene: TRBJ2-3
V gene: TRBV24-1
CDR3 DNA: TGTGCCACCCAAGAAAGGGATACGCAGTATTTT
CDR3 protein: CATQERDTQYF

clone size: -
D gene: TRBD1
J gene: TRBJ2-1
V gene: TRBV11-1
CDR3 DNA: TGTGCCAGCGCACCAGGGACAGGAAGTTACAATGAGCAGTTCTTC
CDR3 protein: CASAPGTGSYNEQFF

clone size: many
D gene: -
J gene: TRBJ1-2
V gene: TRBV6-4
CDR3 DNA: TGTGCCAGCAGTAAGACAGCAGCTAACTATGGCTACACCTTC
CDR3 protein: CASSKTAANYGYTF

clone size: -
D gene: -
J gene: TRBJ2-5
V gene: TRBV7-7
CDR3 DNA: TGTGCCAGCAGCTTAATTGAAGAGACCCAGTACTTC
CDR3 protein: CASSLIEETQYF

clone size: many
D gene: -
J gene: TRBJ2-3
V gene: TRBV2
CDR3 DNA: TGTGCCAGCAAAACAGGGATTAGCACAGATACGCAGTATTTT
CDR3 protein: CASKTGISTDTQYF

clone size: -
D gene: -
J gene: TRBJ2-2
V gene: TRBV14
CDR3 DNA: TGTGCCAGCAGCCAAGTTTGGGGGCGACCCGGGGAGCCGTTTTTT
CDR3 protein: CASSQVWGRPGEPFF

clone size: -
D gene: -
J gene: TRBJ2-2
V gene: TRBV19
CDR3 DNA: TGTGCCAGTAGTAGGGCGGAGTCGAACACCGGGGAGCTGTTTTTT
CDR3 protein: CASSRAESNTGELFF

clone size: many
D gene: -
J gene: TRBJ2-3
V gene: TRBV2
CDR3 DNA: TGTGCCAGCAAAGGGGAGCCCGATACGCAGTATTTT
CDR3 protein: CASKGEPDTQYF

clone size: -
D gene: TRBD2
J gene: TRBJ2-7
V gene: TRBV7-9
CDR3 DNA: TGTGCCAGCAGATCGGGGGGGACCGAGCAGTACTTC
CDR3 protein: CASRSGGTEQYF

clone size: -
D gene: TRBD1
J gene: TRBJ1-2
V gene: TRBV10-3
CDR3 DNA: TGTGCCATAAACAATCCGGGACAGGGGCCCCTTTTGTACACCTTC
CDR3 protein: CAINNPGQGPLLYTF

clone size: -
D gene: -
J gene: TRBJ2-7
V gene: TRBV6-2/TRBV6-3
CDR3 DNA: TGTGCCAGCACCCCGTGGGGACTTTCGTACGAGCAGTACTTC
CDR3 protein: CASTPWGLSYEQYF

clone size: many
D gene: -
J gene: TRBJ1-5
V gene: TRBV29-1
CDR3 DNA: TGCAGCGTTGAGGAGGACAGATATCAGCCCCAGCATTTT
CDR3 protein: CSVEEDRYQPQHF

clone size: -
D gene: -
J gene: TRBJ2-7
V gene: TRBV29-1
CDR3 DNA: TGCAGCGTTGGGGGGGTGCGTGGTGACGAGCAGCACTTC
CDR3 protein: CSVGGVRGDEQHF

clone size: -
D gene: -
J gene: TRBJ2-2
V gene: TRBV2
CDR3 DNA: TGTGCCAGCACCGAGGGGACCGGGGAGCTGTTTTTT
CDR3 protein: CASTEGTGELFF

clone size: -
D gene: -
J gene: TRBJ1-4
V gene: TRBV19
CDR3 DNA: TGTGCCAGCGCCCCACTTGCAACTAATGAAAAACTGTTTTTT
CDR3 protein: CASAPLATNEKLFF

clone size: few
D gene: -
J gene: TRBJ2-7
V gene: TRBV4-1
CDR3 DNA: TGCGCCAGCAGCCAAATCCCGGGAGCCGGATACTACGAGCAGTACTTC
CDR3 protein: CASSQIPGAGYYEQYF

clone size: -
D gene: -
J gene: TRBJ2-2
V gene: TRBV4-2
CDR3 DNA: TGTGCCAGCAGCCAAGAGTCTACTGCTACCGGGGAGCTGTTTTTT
CDR3 protein: CASSQESTATGELFF

clone size: few
D gene: -
J gene: TRBJ1-4
V gene: TRBV5-6
CDR3 DNA: TGTGCCAGCAGCCGAGCAGCCTCAACTAATGAAAAACTGTTTTTT
CDR3 protein: CASSRAASTNEKLFF

clone size: -
D gene: -
J gene: TRBJ2-1
V gene: TRBV13
CDR3 DNA: TGTGCCAGCAGCTTGCTAGGGGTGACCTACAATGAGCAGTTCTTC
CDR3 protein: CASSLLGVTYNEQFF